Following are 23 T cell receptor beta chains from one sample sequenced in a study of blood T cell repertoires in COVID-19. TCRdb's table, derived via immunoSEQ multiplex PCR, lists solely in-frame clones and lacks some. The profile shows about 250,000 clones, approximately 90% of them singletons. Sequenced sample: PBMCs or T cells enriched from blood (not recorded which). The receptors were gathered from a middle-aged man who had recovered from COVID-19.

The CDR3 sequence is CASSSLGLAGGSSGETQYF. For the CDR3, the DNA is TGTGCCAGCAGTTCCTTAGGACTAGCGGGAGGGTCGAGCGGAGAGACCCAGTACTTC. This chain links TRBV28 with TRBJ2-5, with 15 nucleotides matching TRBD2. Germline CDR1 and CDR2: MDHEN and SYDVKM. CDR3 length equals 19 residues. The trim removed 4 bases at V and 4 bases at J, leaving 13 bases unmatched. Drawing the rest from reference TRBV28 and TRBJ2-5, the complete variable domain is DVKVTQSSRYLVKRTGEKVFLECVQDMDHENMFWYRQDPGLGLRLIYFSYDVKMKEKGDIPEGYSVSREKKERFSLILESASTNQTSMYLCASSSLGLAGGSSGETQYFGPGTRLLVL.

V is TRBV5-1 and J is TRBJ1-3; 10 nucleotides line up with TRBD1. Germline V lookup: CDR1 SGHRS, CDR2 YFSETQ. This CDR3 has 17 amino acids. V was pared by 4 bases and J by 4 bases, with 11 bases of the junction left unmatched. The CDR3 region has the DNA TGCGCCAGCAGCCCTGTTCCGGGACAGGGGTTAGGAAACACCATATATTTT. Translating it yields CASSPVPGQGLGNTIYF.

The chain employs TRBV5-1 and TRBJ2-3; 8 bases map to TRBD2. The length of the CDR3 is 13 residues. Trimming cost V 5 bases and J 1 base; bases outside gene matches: 0. Germline CDR1 SGHRS, CDR2 YFSETQ. This CDR3 reads CASRTSGTDTQYF. For the CDR3, the DNA is TGCGCCAGCAGGACTAGCGGCACAGATACGCAGTATTTT.

The rearrangement uses TRBV24-1 and TRBJ2-7; 10 positions match TRBD1. Trimming cost V 4 bases and J 3 bases; bases outside gene matches: 5. In germline, CDR1 is KGHDR, CDR2 SFDVKD. This CDR3 comprises 15 residues. CDR3 residues: CATSDRTGGNYEQYF. Written as DNA, the CDR3 is TGTGCCACCAGTGACAGGACAGGGGGAAACTACGAGCAGTACTTC.

This chain connects TRBV20-1 to TRBJ1-6; TRBD1 matches 8 bases. V shed 8 bases and J 9 bases; nucleotides not matched to a gene: 9. CDR3 length: 13 residues. CDR1 DFQATT and CDR2 SNEGSKA come from the germline V gene (reference sequence). CDR3 loop: CSPGGQGGSPLHF. CDR3 DNA sequence: TGCAGTCCTGGTGGACAGGGTGGTTCACCCCTCCACTTT.

The chain links TRBV2 to TRBJ1-2; TRBD1 might be the D (6 bases). Germline V gives CDR1 SNHLY, CDR2 FYNNEI. V shed 7 bases and J shed 1 base, with 10 bases lying between them. The CDR3 loop spans 13 amino acids. The CDR3 sequence: CASILQGNYGYTF. In DNA form, the CDR3 reads TGTGCCAGCATCCTACAGGGTAACTATGGCTACACCTTC.

This chain joins TRBV25-1 and TRBJ1-1; 11 bases line up with TRBD1. Germline loops: CDR1 MGHDK, CDR2 SYGVNS. This CDR3 contains 15 residues. With V trimmed by 3 bases and J by 7 bases, 7 bases remained unmatched. CDR3 sequence: CASSDRGTGGSEAFF. CDR3 DNA: TGTGCCAGCAGTGACCGCGGGACAGGGGGAAGTGAAGCTTTCTTT.

This chain connects TRBV19 to TRBJ1-1; D is undetermined. In germline, CDR1 is LNHDA, CDR2 SQIVND (reference sequence). This CDR3 has 14 residues. With 2 bases removed from V and 4 bases from J, the gap between germline ends came to 11 bases. This CDR3 is CASSITGGSTEAFF. The CDR3 DNA sequence: TGTGCCAGTAGTATAACGGGAGGGAGCACTGAAGCTTTCTTT.

This clone was found once. The gene calls are TRBV27 and TRBJ1-2, with 8 bases matching TRBD1. In germline, CDR1 is MNHEY, CDR2 SMNVEV (reference sequence). The CDR3 is 18 amino acids. With V trimmed by 1 base and J by 2 bases, 12 bases remained unmatched. As DNA, the CDR3 is TGTGCCAGCAGTTTATTGAGGTCGACAGGGGTGAACAACTATGGCTACACCTTC. As protein: CASSLLRSTGVNNYGYTF.

The chain has TRBV5-1 and TRBJ1-2, with 8 bases aligning to TRBD1. With 1 base clipped from V and 3 bases from J, the junction kept 2 bases outside the gene matches. Germline V gene lookup returns CDR1 SGHRS and CDR2 YFSETQ. CDR3 length: 14 amino acids. DNA for the CDR3: TGCGCCAGCAGCTTGTCAGGGGGCGACTATGGCTACACCTTC. Amino acid sequence: CASSLSGGDYGYTF.

The chain links TRBV19 to TRBJ2-7; TRBD1 aligns across 7 bases. In germline, CDR1 is LNHDA, CDR2 SQIVND (reference sequence). The junction had 10 bases not matched to a gene; V was cut back by 5 bases and J by 3 bases. The CDR3 is 15 residues long. The CDR3 reads CASSSRQGSDYEQYF. Here the CDR3 DNA reads TGTGCCAGTAGTTCCAGACAGGGCTCGGACTACGAGCAGTACTTC.

The chain employs TRBV30 and TRBJ2-2; D perhaps matches TRBD2 (7 bases). CDR3 length equals 12 residues. V shed 5 bases and J shed 4 bases, with 8 bases lying between them. Germline values: CDR1 GTSNPN, CDR2 SVGIG (reference sequence). In DNA, the CDR3 is TGTGCCTGGGGGGGGGCCACCGGGGAGCTGTTTTTT. This encodes CAWGGATGELFF.

The V gene is TRBV24-1, the J gene TRBJ2-1; D is undetermined. Germline V gene lookup returns CDR1 KGHDR and CDR2 SFDVKD. Trimming removed 3 bases at V and 4 bases at J, with 6 bases between. The CDR3 contains 13 residues. The CDR3 DNA is TGTGCCACCAGTGATCCCTATTACAATGAGCAGTTCTTC. This gives the protein CATSDPYYNEQFF.

The chain employs TRBV7-6 and TRBJ1-6, with a tentative D call TRBD1 (6 bases). Per germline, CDR1 SGHVS and CDR2 FNYEAQ. V was pared by 1 base and J by 9 bases, with 19 bases between. The CDR3 is 17 amino acids. Here the CDR3 DNA reads TGTGCCAGCAGCTTAGATGCCGCTGGCAGGGGTGGTTCACCCCTCCACTTT. It yields the protein CASSLDAAGRGGSPLHF.

The chain recombines TRBV6-6 with TRBJ2-7; D is possibly TRBD1 (5 bases). Germline loops: CDR1 MNHNY, CDR2 SVGAGI (reference sequence). Trimming took off 1 base at V and 2 bases at J, with 9 bases between the two ends. The CDR3 has 14 residues. In DNA, the CDR3 is TGTGCCAGCAGTTACTTTCCCAGGGCCTACGAGCAGTACTTC. Protein sequence: CASSYFPRAYEQYF.

V gene TRBV7-9 combines with J gene TRBJ2-3, with D uncertain. Germline V gene data show CDR1 as SEHNR and CDR2 as FQNEAQ (reference sequence). The CDR3 runs 12 residues. Trimming stripped 3 bases from V and 3 bases from J, with 4 bases between. The CDR3 DNA reads TGTGCCAGCAGCTTGGCTACAGATACGCAGTATTTT. It specifies CASSLATDTQYF.

This chain joins TRBV25-1 and TRBJ1-4; 9 bases line up with TRBD1. The CDR3 consists of 14 residues. Germline V gives CDR1 MGHDK, CDR2 SYGVNS. V shed 3 bases and J 5 bases; nucleotides not matched to a gene: 1. As DNA, the CDR3 is TGTGCCAGCAGTGAGACAGGGGGGAATGAAAAACTGTTTTTT. This codes for CASSETGGNEKLFF.

The chain employs TRBV5-6 and TRBJ1-1; 9 bases fit TRBD1. V lost 1 base to trimming and J lost 5 bases; unmatched junction nucleotides: 6. Germline V gene sequence: CDR1 SGHDT, CDR2 YYEEEE. The CDR3 extends over 15 amino acids. The DNA for the CDR3 is TGTGCCAGCAGCTTGTGGTACAGGGGGCGAACTGAAGCTTTCTTT. This encodes CASSLWYRGRTEAFF. Variable domain in full (rest from reference TRBV5-6 and TRBJ1-1): DAGVTQSPTHLIKTRGQQVTLRCSPKSGHDTVSWYQQALGQGPQFIFQYYEEEERQRGNFPDRFSGHQFPNYSSELNVNALLLGDSALYLCASSLWYRGRTEAFFGQGTRLTVV.

The V gene is TRBV6-5, the J gene TRBJ2-3; D not resolved. Germline lookup yields CDR1 MNHEY and CDR2 SVGAGI. The CDR3 spans 15 residues. V lost 2 bases to trimming and J lost 4 bases, with 13 bases between them. CDR3 DNA sequence: TGTGCCAGCAGTTACGGCAGGCGAACGGCAGATACGCAGTATTTT. It is translated as CASSYGRRTADTQYF.

The gene calls are TRBV11-3 and TRBJ2-5; tentative D call: TRBD1 (5 bases). V lost 5 bases and J lost 2, with 27 bases in between. Germline-derived CDR1 and CDR2 are SGHNT and YENEEA. The CDR3 consists of 19 residues. CDR3 sequence: CASSRRPKQETVKQETQYF. CDR3 sequence (DNA): TGTGCCAGCAGCCGCCGGCCGAAACAGGAGACGGTAAAACAAGAGACCCAGTACTTC. Full variable domain (missing parts from reference TRBV11-3 and TRBJ2-5): EAGVVQSPRYKIIEKKQPVAFWCNPISGHNTLYWYLQNLGQGPELLIRYENEEAVDDSQLPKDRFSAERLKGVDSTLKIQPAELGDSAVYLCASSRRPKQETVKQETQYFGPGTRLLVL.

The chain is built from TRBV2 and TRBJ1-2; no firm D call. CDR1 SNHLY and CDR2 FYNNEI come from the germline V gene. The CDR3 contains 10 residues. The V and J ends lost 6 bases and 6 bases respectively, with 5 bases between them. The CDR3 DNA sequence: TGTGCCAGCAGGCGGGATGGCTACACCTTC. The encoded protein is CASRRDGYTF.

The chain has TRBV11-2 and TRBJ2-2; TRBD2 agrees at 8 bases. In germline, CDR1 is SGHAT, CDR2 FQNNGV. The J segment lost 4 bases and the V segment lost 5 bases, leaving 12 bases of the junction unmatched. The CDR3 spans 17 residues. In DNA, the CDR3 is TGTGCCAGCAGCCGTCGACCGGGACTAGACCCCACCGGGGAGCTGTTTTTT. Encoded protein: CASSRRPGLDPTGELFF.

The rearrangement uses TRBV24-1 and TRBJ2-5; TRBD1 agrees at 10 bases. CDR3 length: 16 amino acids. Germline V gene sequence: CDR1 KGHDR, CDR2 SFDVKD. V gave up 3 bases and J gave up 5 bases; unmatched junction bases: 8. DNA of the CDR3: TGTGCCACCAGTGATCCCGGGACAGGGGCTGGGGAGACCCAGTACTTC. This gives the protein CATSDPGTGAGETQYF.